The subject of this entry is one T cell receptor (beta chain). Its matching antigen is unknown. Trimming at V came to 5 bases and at J to 8 bases, leaving 6 bases not matched to a gene. The CDR3 totals 16 residues. Per the germline V gene, CDR1 is SGHNT and CDR2 is YENEEA. These data originate in a study of T cell responses to AZD1222 COVID-19 vaccine. On the study more broadly: Researchers grouped second doses given at about 4 or about 12 weeks into one pool.

Broader study findings: Clonal diversity was possibly underestimated, and white British individuals and females predominated among donors.

Assay: immunoSEQ multiplex PCR; the TCRdb copy retains only in-frame clones and omits some. This sample has about 110,000 clones, with roughly 89% found just once. V and J are TRBV11-3 and TRBJ2-1; 16 nucleotides match TRBD2. Material: peripheral blood, obtained on day 0 of AZD1222 vaccination. The source of this sequence is an adult in good health. CDR3 amino acids: CASSPGLAGGPDEQFF. CDR3 nucleotide sequence: TGTGCCAGCAGCCCGGGACTAGCGGGGGGGCCCGATGAGCAGTTCTTC.